The source of this TCR beta chain is a study of blood T cell repertoires in COVID-19 (dated by TCRdb to 2019 to 2021). As for the study more broadly: Collaborator samples came from the United States, Italy and Spain and covered acute and convalescent phases of COVID-19. Sample metadata almost always included a de-identified subject ID, COVID-19 status, age in years and sex. The samples were drawn from the first 160 participants of the ongoing ImmuneRACE study and from 1,254 subjects provided by 6 global collaborators. A freely available public database, intended as a resource for researchers studying the immune response to SARS-CoV-2, is where the repertoires were released. The prospective study material was composed of cDNA or gDNA derived from T cells, B-cell-depleted T cells, or PBMCs. Where HLA class I and class II types were available, the types were taken from metadata supplied by the sample provider, not from assay-based typing. Subjects who had been exposed to COVID-19, were actively infected with it, or had recovered from it provided the deeply sampled blood TCRbeta repertoires that made up the dataset. Study-wide findings and limitations: The quantity of clinical and demographic metadata differed by source and by participant and was supplied without curation.

CDR1 and CDR2 are read off the germline V gene as MGHRA and YSYEKL. The germline V end is reduced by 4 bases and the J end by 4 bases; junction bases left unmatched: 7. The CDR3 contains 15 residues, cysteine and phenylalanine counted. Only CDR3 DNA is held: 45 bases, read in frame from base 1. The immunoSEQ Assay, a bias-controlled multiplex PCR, was used to amplify TCRbeta CDR3 regions from genomic DNA. The study's own analysis went as follows. Nucleated cell counts per sample were estimated from amplification of reference gene primers within the assay. Sequence reads were collapsed and filtered to measure the absolute abundance of every unique TCRbeta CDR3 rearrangement. Productive Simpson clonality was computed per sample as the square root of Simpson's diversity index over productive rearrangements. This is the immuneACCESS table as TCRdb keeps it, with only in-frame sequences that have V and J called. A part of the clones is gone; compared with another copy, unresolved V genes explain less than half, and the rest is unexplained. The V and J calls and the clone size are those of that table, but D and trimming were determined from the DNA. Within this sample are about 250,000 clones, with 89% of them counted one time only. The ten largest make up 3% to 4% of the sample.

Enrolling through a virtual design, the prospective study's participants ranged in age from roughly 18 to 95 years and lived across roughly 23 United States geographic areas. In the prospective study, participants were assigned to cohorts based on the clinical history participants reported in a screening survey and a study questionnaire. Mobile phlebotomists in the prospective study collected whole blood, serum and a nasopharyngeal or oropharyngeal swab from every participant. Prospective study participants could optionally give additional blood draws and questionnaires over an approximately two-month period. Blood samples from the prospective study were shipped frozen or at room temperature prior to DNA extraction. About this clone: Its antigen is not yet known. Base qualities are not at hand, and no much larger clone is one base apart.

The sequencing input was PBMCs or T cells enriched from blood (not recorded which). The sequence links TRBV4-1 to TRBJ2-1; TRBD2 matches 7 bases in the middle. This sequence originates from a woman aged 25-40 years with acute COVID-19. The sequence in DNA is TGCGCCAGCAGCCCAGCGGGGCGAGAATACAATGAGCAGTTCTTC. Its translation reads: CASSPAGREYNEQFF.